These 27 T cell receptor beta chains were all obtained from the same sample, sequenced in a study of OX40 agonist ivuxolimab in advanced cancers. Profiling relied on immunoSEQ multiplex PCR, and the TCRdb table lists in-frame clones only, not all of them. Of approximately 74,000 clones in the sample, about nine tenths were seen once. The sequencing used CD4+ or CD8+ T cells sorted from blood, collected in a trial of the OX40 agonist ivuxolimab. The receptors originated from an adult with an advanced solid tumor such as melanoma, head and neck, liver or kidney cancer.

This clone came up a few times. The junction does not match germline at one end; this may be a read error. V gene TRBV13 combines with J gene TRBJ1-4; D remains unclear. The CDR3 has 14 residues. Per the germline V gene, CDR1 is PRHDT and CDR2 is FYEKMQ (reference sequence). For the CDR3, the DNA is TGTGCCAGCAGCCTAGGGTCGGGAGGGGAAAAACTGTTTTTT. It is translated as CASSLGSGGEKLFF.

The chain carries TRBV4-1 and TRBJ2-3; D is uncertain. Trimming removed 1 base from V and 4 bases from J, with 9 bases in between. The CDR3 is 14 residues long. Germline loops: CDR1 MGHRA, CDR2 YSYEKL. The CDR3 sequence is CASSQGTLADTQYF. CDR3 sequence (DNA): TGCGCCAGCAGCCAAGGAACATTGGCAGATACGCAGTATTTT.

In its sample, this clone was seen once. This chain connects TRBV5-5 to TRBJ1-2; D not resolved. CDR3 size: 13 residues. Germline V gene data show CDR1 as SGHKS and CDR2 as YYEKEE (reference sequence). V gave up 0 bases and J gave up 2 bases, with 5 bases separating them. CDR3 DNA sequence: TGTGCCAGCAGCTTGGAACCCAACTATGGCTACACCTTC. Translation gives CASSLEPNYGYTF.

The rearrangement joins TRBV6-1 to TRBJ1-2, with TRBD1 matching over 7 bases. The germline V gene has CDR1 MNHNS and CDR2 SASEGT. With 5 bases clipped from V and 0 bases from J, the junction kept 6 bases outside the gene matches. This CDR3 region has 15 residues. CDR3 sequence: CASSRQGPANYGYTF. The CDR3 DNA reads TGTGCCAGCAGTAGACAGGGTCCGGCTAACTATGGCTACACCTTC.

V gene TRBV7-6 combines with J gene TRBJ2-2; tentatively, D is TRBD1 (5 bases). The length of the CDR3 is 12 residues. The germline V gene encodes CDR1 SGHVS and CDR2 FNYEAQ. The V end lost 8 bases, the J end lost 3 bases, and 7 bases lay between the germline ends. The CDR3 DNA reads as TGTGCCAGCCGCAGGGACACCGGGGAGCTGTTTTTT. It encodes CASRRDTGELFF. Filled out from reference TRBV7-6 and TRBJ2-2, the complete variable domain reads GAGVSQSPRYKVTKRGQDVALRCDPISGHVSLYWYRQALGQGPEFLTYFNYEAQQDKSGLPNDRFSAERPEGSISTLTIQRTEQRDSAMYRCASRRDTGELFFGEGSRLTVL.

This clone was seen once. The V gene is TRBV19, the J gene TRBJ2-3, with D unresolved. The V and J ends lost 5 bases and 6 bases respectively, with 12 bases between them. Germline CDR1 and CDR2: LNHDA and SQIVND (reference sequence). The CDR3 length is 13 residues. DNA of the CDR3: TGTGCCAGTAGTCCTACCCGAGCGGATACGCAGTATTTT. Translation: CASSPTRADTQYF.

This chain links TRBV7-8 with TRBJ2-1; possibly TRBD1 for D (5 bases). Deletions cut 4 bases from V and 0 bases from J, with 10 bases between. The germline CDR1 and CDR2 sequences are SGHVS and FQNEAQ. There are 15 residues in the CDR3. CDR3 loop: CASSSTGISYNEQFF. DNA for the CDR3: TGTGCCAGCAGCTCAACAGGAATCTCCTACAATGAGCAGTTCTTC.

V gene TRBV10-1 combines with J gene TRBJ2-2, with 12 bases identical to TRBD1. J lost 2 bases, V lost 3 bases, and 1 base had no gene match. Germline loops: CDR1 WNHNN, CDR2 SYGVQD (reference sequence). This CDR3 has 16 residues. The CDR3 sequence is CASSDGTGGNTGELFF. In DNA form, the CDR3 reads TGCGCCAGCAGTGATGGGACAGGGGGCAACACCGGGGAGCTGTTTTTT.

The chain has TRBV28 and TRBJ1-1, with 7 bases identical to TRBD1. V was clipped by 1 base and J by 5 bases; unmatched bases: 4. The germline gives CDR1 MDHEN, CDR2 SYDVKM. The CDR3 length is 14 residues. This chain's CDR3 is CASSLLTGPTEAFF. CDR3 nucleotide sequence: TGTGCCAGCAGTTTATTGACAGGGCCGACTGAAGCTTTCTTT.

CDR3 DNA: TGTGCCAGCAGGATTGGACTATCCACGAACGCGCAGTACTTC. Encoded protein: CASRIGLSTNAQYF. The V and J genes are TRBV6-5 and TRBJ2-7; a possible D gene is TRBD2 (6 bases). V was cut by 6 bases and J by 9 bases, with 21 bases left in between. The CDR3 loop spans 14 amino acids. The germline V gene encodes CDR1 MNHEY and CDR2 SVGAGI.

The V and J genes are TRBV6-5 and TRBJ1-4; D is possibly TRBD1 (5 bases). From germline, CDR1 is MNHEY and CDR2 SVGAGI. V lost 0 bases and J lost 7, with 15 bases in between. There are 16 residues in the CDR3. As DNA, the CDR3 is TGTGCCAGCAGTTACTCGGGGCAGAAGAGGGGTGAAAAACTGTTTTTT. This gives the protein CASSYSGQKRGEKLFF.

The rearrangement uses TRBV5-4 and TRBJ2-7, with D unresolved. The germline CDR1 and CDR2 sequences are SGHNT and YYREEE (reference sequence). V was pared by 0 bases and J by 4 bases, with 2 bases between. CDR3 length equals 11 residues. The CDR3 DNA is TGTGCCAGCAGCTTGGAATACGAGCAGTACTTC. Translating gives CASSLEYEQYF.

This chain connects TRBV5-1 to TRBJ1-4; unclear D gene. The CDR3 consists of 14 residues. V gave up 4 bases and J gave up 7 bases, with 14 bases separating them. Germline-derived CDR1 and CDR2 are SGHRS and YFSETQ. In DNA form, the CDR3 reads TGCGCCAGCAGCCCCTCCCCGTCGGGTGAAAAACTGTTTTTT. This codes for CASSPSPSGEKLFF.

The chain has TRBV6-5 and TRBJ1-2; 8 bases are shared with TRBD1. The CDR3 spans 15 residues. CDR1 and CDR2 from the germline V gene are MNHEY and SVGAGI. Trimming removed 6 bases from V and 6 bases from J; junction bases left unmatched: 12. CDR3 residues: CASSRGARGQNGYTF. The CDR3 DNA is TGTGCCAGCAGCCGGGGGGCCAGGGGGCAGAATGGCTACACCTTC.

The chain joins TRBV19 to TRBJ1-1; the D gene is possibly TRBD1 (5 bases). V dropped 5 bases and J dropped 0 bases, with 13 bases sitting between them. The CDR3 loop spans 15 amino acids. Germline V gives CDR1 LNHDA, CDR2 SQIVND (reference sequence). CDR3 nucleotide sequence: TGTGCCAGTAGTCCGCGACAGAATATGAACACTGAAGCTTTCTTT. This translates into CASSPRQNMNTEAFF.

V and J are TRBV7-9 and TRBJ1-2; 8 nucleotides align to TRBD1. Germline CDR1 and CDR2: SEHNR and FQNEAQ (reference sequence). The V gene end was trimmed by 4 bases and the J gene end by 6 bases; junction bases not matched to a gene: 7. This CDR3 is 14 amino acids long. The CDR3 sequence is CASSSYRGWDGYTF. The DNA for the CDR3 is TGTGCCAGCAGCTCCTACAGGGGGTGGGATGGCTACACCTTC.

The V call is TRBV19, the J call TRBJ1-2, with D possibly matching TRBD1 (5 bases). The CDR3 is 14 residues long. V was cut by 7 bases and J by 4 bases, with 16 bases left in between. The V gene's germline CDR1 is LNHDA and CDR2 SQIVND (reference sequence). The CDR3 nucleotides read TGTGCCAGTACCCCGGGGGGTTCTGGCTATGGCTACACCTTC. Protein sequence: CASTPGGSGYGYTF.

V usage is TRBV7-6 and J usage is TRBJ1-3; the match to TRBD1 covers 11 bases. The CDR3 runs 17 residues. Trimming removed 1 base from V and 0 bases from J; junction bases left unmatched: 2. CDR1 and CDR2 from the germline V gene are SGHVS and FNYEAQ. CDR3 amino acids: CASSLVGQGVSGNTIYF. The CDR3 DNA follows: TGTGCCAGCAGCTTAGTGGGACAGGGGGTCTCTGGAAACACCATATATTTT.

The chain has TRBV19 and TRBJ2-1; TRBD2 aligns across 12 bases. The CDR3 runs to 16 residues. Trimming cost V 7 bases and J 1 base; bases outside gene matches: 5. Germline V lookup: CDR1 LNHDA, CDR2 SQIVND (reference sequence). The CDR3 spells CASTDGLAGSYNEQFF. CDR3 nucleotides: TGTGCCAGTACCGACGGACTAGCGGGATCCTACAATGAGCAGTTCTTC.

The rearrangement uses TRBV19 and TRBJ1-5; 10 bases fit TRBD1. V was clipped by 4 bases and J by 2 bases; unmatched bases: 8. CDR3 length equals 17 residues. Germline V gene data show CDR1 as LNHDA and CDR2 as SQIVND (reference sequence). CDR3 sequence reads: CASSRDRGLVGNQPQHF. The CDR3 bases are TGTGCCAGTAGTAGGGACAGGGGACTAGTGGGCAATCAGCCCCAGCATTTT.

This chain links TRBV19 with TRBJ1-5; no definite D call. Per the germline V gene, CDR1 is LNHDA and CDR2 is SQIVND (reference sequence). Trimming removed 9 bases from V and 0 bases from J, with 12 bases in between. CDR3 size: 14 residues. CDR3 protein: CASRVENSNQPQHF. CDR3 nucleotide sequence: TGTGCCAGCCGCGTGGAAAATAGCAATCAGCCCCAGCATTTT. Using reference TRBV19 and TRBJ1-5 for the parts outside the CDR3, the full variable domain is DGGITQSPKYLFRKEGQNVTLSCEQNLNHDAMYWYRQDPGQGLRLIYYSQIVNDFQKGDIAEGYSVSREKKESFPLTVTSAQKNPTAFYLCASRVENSNQPQHFGDGTRLSIL.

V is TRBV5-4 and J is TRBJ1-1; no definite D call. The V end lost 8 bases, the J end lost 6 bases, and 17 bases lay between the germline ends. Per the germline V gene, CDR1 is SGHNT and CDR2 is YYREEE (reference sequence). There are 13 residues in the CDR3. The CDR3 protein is CASYQANLPEAFF. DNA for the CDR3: TGTGCCAGTTATCAAGCCAACCTCCCTGAAGCTTTCTTT.

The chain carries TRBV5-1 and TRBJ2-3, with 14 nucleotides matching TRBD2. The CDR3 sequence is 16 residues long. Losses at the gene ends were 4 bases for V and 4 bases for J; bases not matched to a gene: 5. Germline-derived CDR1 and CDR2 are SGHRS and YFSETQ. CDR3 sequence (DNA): TGCGCCAGCAGCGGGGGACTAGCGGGAGCGTCAGATACGCAGTATTTT. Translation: CASSGGLAGASDTQYF.

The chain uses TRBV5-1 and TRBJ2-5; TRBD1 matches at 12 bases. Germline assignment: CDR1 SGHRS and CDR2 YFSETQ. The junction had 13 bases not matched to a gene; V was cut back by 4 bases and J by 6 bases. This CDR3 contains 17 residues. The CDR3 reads CASSPLGQGASRQTQYF. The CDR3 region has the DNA TGCGCCAGCAGCCCCTTGGGACAGGGGGCGAGTCGGCAGACCCAGTACTTC.

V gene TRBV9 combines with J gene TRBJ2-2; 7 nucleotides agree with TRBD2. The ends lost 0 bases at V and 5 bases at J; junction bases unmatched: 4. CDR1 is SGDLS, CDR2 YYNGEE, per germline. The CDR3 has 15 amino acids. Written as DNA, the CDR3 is TGTGCCAGCAGCGTAGGGGAGGGGCTGACCGGGGAGCTGTTTTTT. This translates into CASSVGEGLTGELFF.

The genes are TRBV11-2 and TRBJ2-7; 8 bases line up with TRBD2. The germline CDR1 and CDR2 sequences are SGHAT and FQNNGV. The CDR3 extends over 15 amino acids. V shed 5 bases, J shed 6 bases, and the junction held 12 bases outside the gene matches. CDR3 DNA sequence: TGTGCCAGCAGCCAAGGACTAGCTTGGTTTCTCGAGCAGTACTTC. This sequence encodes CASSQGLAWFLEQYF.

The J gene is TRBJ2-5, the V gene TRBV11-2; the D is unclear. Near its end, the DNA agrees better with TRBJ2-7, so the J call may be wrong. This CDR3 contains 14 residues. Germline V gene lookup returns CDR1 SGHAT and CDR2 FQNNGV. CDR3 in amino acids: CASSLDDGFYEQYF. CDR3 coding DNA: TGTGCCAGCAGCTTAGATGACGGGTTCTACGAGCAGTACTTC.